Following are 23 T cell receptor beta chains from one sample sequenced in a study of cytomegalovirus exposure and HLA in healthy donors. PCR involved 60 Vbeta and 13 Jbeta primers. Profiled with immunoSEQ multiplex PCR; TCRdb holds only in-frame clones, not every one. The sample lists fewer than 150,000 clones, approximately 73% occurring once. Sequenced sample: PBMCs. The origin of the receptors is a human donor in good health.

The chain links TRBV29-1 to TRBJ1-5; D might be TRBD1 (6 bases). This CDR3 contains 14 residues. Germline V CDR1 and CDR2: SQVTM, ANQGSEA. Trimming removed 4 bases at V and 2 bases at J, with 12 bases between. The CDR3 nucleotides are TGCAGCGTTGCGGTGGGGGCGGGCAATCAGCCCCAGCATTTT. Translation gives CSVAVGAGNQPQHF.

The gene calls are TRBV11-3 and TRBJ2-3; 13 positions match TRBD2. The germline V gene has CDR1 SGHNT and CDR2 YENEEA. This CDR3 is built from 17 residues. The J segment lost 4 bases and the V segment lost 2 bases, leaving 6 bases of the junction unmatched. CDR3 sequence reads: CASSLRLAGGSPDTQYF. The CDR3 nucleotides are TGTGCCAGCAGCTTAAGACTAGCGGGAGGTAGCCCAGATACGCAGTATTTT.

The chain uses TRBV19 and TRBJ1-1; D is uncertain. The CDR3 is 16 amino acids. Looked up from germline, CDR1 is LNHDA and CDR2 is SQIVND (reference sequence). V dropped 3 bases and J dropped 2 bases, with 16 bases sitting between them. In nucleotides, the CDR3 is TGTGCCAGTAGTATTAGCGCGGGGAGCCCCAACACTGAAGCTTTCTTT. It is translated as CASSISAGSPNTEAFF.

V is TRBV15 and J is TRBJ2-6; 8 bases are shared with TRBD2. The CDR3 covers 15 residues. V gave up 8 bases and J gave up 2 bases; unmatched junction bases: 5. The germline V gene has CDR1 LNHNV and CDR2 YYDKDF (reference sequence). CDR3 sequence: CATGRGDPGANVLTF. The CDR3 nucleotides read TGTGCCACCGGGCGGGGGGACCCTGGGGCCAACGTCCTGACTTTC. The variable domain in full, completed from reference TRBV15 and TRBJ2-6, reads DAMVIQNPRYQVTQFGKPVTLSCSQTLNHNVMYWYQQKSSQAPKLLFHYYDKDFNNEADTPDNFQSRRPNTSFCFLDIRSPGLGDTAMYLCATGRGDPGANVLTFGAGSRLTVL.

The rearrangement uses TRBV7-9 and TRBJ1-2, with 8 bases fitting TRBD1. V dropped 5 bases and J dropped 3; count of bases not matched to a gene: 8. The V gene's germline CDR1 is SEHNR and CDR2 FQNEAQ (reference sequence). The CDR3 length is 15 residues. CDR3 region: CASSQGAGVYYGYTF. The DNA for the CDR3 is TGTGCCAGCAGCCAGGGGGCTGGGGTTTACTATGGCTACACCTTC. The full variable domain, its missing parts supplied by reference TRBV7-9 and TRBJ1-2, is DTGVSQNPRHKITKRGQNVTFRCDPISEHNRLYWYRQTLGQGPEFLTYFQNEAQLEKSRLLSDRFSAERPKGSFSTLEIQRTEQGDSAMYLCASSQGAGVYYGYTFGSGTRLTVV.

The sample holds a few counts of this clone. The V gene is TRBV6-1, the J gene TRBJ2-1; 9 bases align to TRBD2. Germline assignment: CDR1 MNHNS and CDR2 SASEGT. Germline trimming cut 10 bases from V and 9 bases from J; bases unmatched to any gene: 13. This CDR3 is built from 14 residues. The CDR3 coding sequence is TGTGCCACCCGAGGTCGCGGGGGGGCGCGTGAGCAGTTCTTC. Translated, it gives CATRGRGGAREQFF.

CDR3 loop: CASSQSGTATGELFF. The CDR3 DNA follows: TGCGCCAGCAGTCAATCCGGGACAGCTACCGGGGAGCTGTTTTTT. This chain connects TRBV23-1 to TRBJ2-2, with 7 bases matching TRBD1. TRBV23-1 is an ORF, and what it does is uncertain. The trim removed 0 bases at V and 5 bases at J, leaving 3 bases unmatched. CDR3 length equals 15 residues.

This rearrangement joins TRBV4-2 to TRBJ1-1, with 10 nucleotides matching TRBD1. The CDR3 runs to 16 residues. The germline gives CDR1 LGHNA, CDR2 YNFKEQ. The trim removed 1 base at V and 4 bases at J, leaving 6 bases unmatched. The CDR3 protein is CASSQGQGAGGTEAFF. Here the CDR3 DNA reads TGTGCCAGCAGCCAAGGACAGGGGGCGGGAGGCACTGAAGCTTTCTTT.

This chain joins TRBV6-1 and TRBJ2-7; D is possibly TRBD1 (6 bases). V lost 6 bases and J lost 4, with 10 bases in between. The CDR3 consists of 12 residues. Germline V gene lookup returns CDR1 MNHNS and CDR2 SASEGT. DNA for the CDR3: TGTGCCAGCAGATCGACAGGATACGAGCAGTACTTC. Amino acids: CASRSTGYEQYF.

This sequence joins TRBV28 and TRBJ1-1, with D perhaps TRBD1 (5 bases). The CDR3 consists of 13 residues. The germline CDR1 and CDR2 sequences are MDHEN and SYDVKM. Trimming took off 3 bases at V and 5 bases at J, with 10 bases between the two ends. For the CDR3, the DNA is TGTGCCAGCAGTTTGGGGGGGATGACTGAAGCTTTCTTT. Residues: CASSLGGMTEAFF.

This chain joins TRBV6-5 and TRBJ1-2, with D possibly matching TRBD1 (6 bases). Germline CDR1 reads MNHEY; CDR2 reads SVGAGI. This CDR3 contains 13 residues. Trimming removed 6 bases at V and 5 bases at J, with 13 bases between. CDR3 sequence: CASSPPQGYGYTF. The CDR3 region has the DNA TGTGCCAGCAGCCCCCCCCAGGGGTATGGCTACACCTTC.

This clone was counted a single time. The chain recombines TRBV9 with TRBJ1-1; 9 bases fit TRBD1. Looked up from germline, CDR1 is SGDLS and CDR2 is YYNGEE. The length of the CDR3 is 15 residues. With V trimmed by 3 bases and J by 8 bases, 11 bases remained unmatched. The CDR3 here is CASSGKPGQGSEAFF. CDR3 nucleotides: TGTGCCAGCAGCGGAAAACCGGGACAGGGATCGGAAGCTTTCTTT. Complete variable domain (other parts from reference TRBV9 and TRBJ1-1): DSGVTQTPKHLITATGQRVTLRCSPRSGDLSVYWYQQSLDQGLQFLIQYYNGEERAKGNILERFSAQQFPDLHSELNLSSLELGDSALYFCASSGKPGQGSEAFFGQGTRLTVV.

The V gene is TRBV10-3, the J gene TRBJ1-2, with 11 bases matching TRBD1. The length of the CDR3 is 15 residues. Trimming took 3 bases from V and 3 from J; bases not matched to a gene: 3. Germline-derived CDR1 and CDR2 are ENHRY and SYGVKD. CDR3 bases: TGTGCCATCAGTGACGGGACAGGGGGAGACTATGGCTACACCTTC. It translates to CAISDGTGGDYGYTF.

V and J are TRBV4-1 and TRBJ2-1; 7 bases are shared with TRBD2. Trimming took 1 base from V and 7 from J; bases not matched to a gene: 7. There are 15 residues in the CDR3. The germline V gene encodes CDR1 MGHRA and CDR2 YSYEKL. CDR3 DNA: TGCGCCAGCAGCCAAGTAGGCGGGGGTATGAATGAGCAGTTCTTC. It encodes CASSQVGGGMNEQFF.

The chain recombines TRBV6-1 with TRBJ2-2; TRBD2 agrees at 16 bases. This CDR3 is built from 20 residues. Trimming cost V 4 bases and J 6 bases; bases outside gene matches: 14. CDR1 is MNHNS and CDR2 is SASEGT in the germline V gene. The CDR3 coding sequence is TGTGCCAGCAGTGGACTGGGACTAGCGGGAGGGCCTGGTAGGTCCGGGGAGCTGTTTTTT. Translating it yields CASSGLGLAGGPGRSGELFF.

There are a few counts of this clone. Other DNA sequences in the same sample also yield this CDR3. This rearrangement joins TRBV19 to TRBJ2-5; a weak D match, TRBD1 (6 bases). The germline V gene has CDR1 LNHDA and CDR2 SQIVND (reference sequence). This CDR3 contains 13 residues. V lost 3 bases, J lost 2 bases, and 7 bases lay in between. In DNA form, the CDR3 reads TGTGCCAGTAGTATTCAGGGGCAAGAGACCCAGTACTTC. Its translation: CASSIQGQETQYF.

The chain recombines TRBV5-4 with TRBJ2-7, with 10 bases aligning to TRBD1. CDR1 is SGHNT, CDR2 YYREEE, per germline (reference sequence). The V and J ends lost 5 bases and 7 bases, in that order; junction bases with no gene match: 6. The CDR3 consists of 13 residues. CDR3 loop: CASSWTGGDEQYF. The CDR3 nucleotides are TGTGCCAGCAGTTGGACAGGGGGGGATGAGCAGTACTTC.

The rearrangement links TRBV6-1 to TRBJ1-5, with 10 bases matching TRBD1. The V segment lost 3 bases and the J segment 0 bases; nucleotides outside the gene matches: 11. This CDR3 region has 19 residues. Germline V lookup: CDR1 MNHNS, CDR2 SASEGT. CDR3 loop: CASSERTGQGPYSNQPQHF. In DNA, the CDR3 is TGTGCCAGCAGTGAGAGGACGGGACAGGGGCCTTATAGCAATCAGCCCCAGCATTTT.

This chain links TRBV5-4 with TRBJ2-5; D uncertain. Per germline, CDR1 SGHNT and CDR2 YYREEE (reference sequence). CDR3 length equals 14 residues. V lost 0 bases and J lost 3, with 9 bases in between. The CDR3 loop reads CASSLGADEETQYF. CDR3 DNA sequence: TGTGCCAGCAGCTTGGGGGCAGACGAAGAGACCCAGTACTTC.

The chain joins TRBV11-3 to TRBJ2-7, with 7 nucleotides matching TRBD1. CDR3 length: 15 residues. Germline V gene data show CDR1 as SGHNT and CDR2 as YENEEA. J gave up 3 bases and V 1 base, and 6 bases lay outside the gene matches. The CDR3 protein is CASSLAGQALYEQYF. CDR3 in DNA: TGTGCCAGCAGCTTAGCCGGACAGGCCCTCTACGAGCAGTACTTC.

This sequence joins TRBV4-2 and TRBJ2-7; D remains unclear. The ends were cut back, 0 bases at V and 4 bases at J, with 7 bases in the middle. Per the germline V gene, CDR1 is LGHNA and CDR2 is YNFKEQ. The CDR3 runs to 13 residues. Written as DNA, the CDR3 is TGTGCCAGCAGCCAAGATCGGTCATACGAGCAGTACTTC. This gives the protein CASSQDRSYEQYF.

The rearrangement links TRBV5-4 to TRBJ1-1, with TRBD1 matching 7 bases. With 0 bases clipped from V and 0 bases from J, the junction kept 5 bases outside the gene matches. The CDR3 is 16 residues long. CDR1 SGHNT and CDR2 YYREEE come from the germline V gene (reference sequence). The CDR3 DNA is TGTGCCAGCAGCTTGGAGGGACAGCATCTGAACACTGAAGCTTTCTTT. Residues: CASSLEGQHLNTEAFF.

The chain uses TRBV5-6 and TRBJ2-1, with 7 bases that match TRBD2. With V trimmed by 3 bases and J by 0 bases, 6 bases remained unmatched. This CDR3 region has 16 residues. The germline CDR1 and CDR2 sequences are SGHDT and YYEEEE. CDR3 sequence reads: CASSSGRYFSYNEQFF. CDR3 DNA sequence: TGTGCCAGCAGCTCCGGGAGGTACTTCTCCTACAATGAGCAGTTCTTC.